The 23 T cell receptor beta chains reported below all come from one sample, sequenced in a study of chemoradiotherapy in HPV16-positive cancers. Method: immunoSEQ multiplex PCR; TCRdb's copy keeps in-frame clones and lacks some. This sample has under 25,000 clones; roughly 80% occur once, and the top ten carry 3% to 4%. The specimen was blood, collected from a patient who underwent chemoradiotherapy. These receptors were obtained from a human donor with HPV-associated anogenital cancer.

This clone was observed once. The chain joins TRBV18 to TRBJ2-7; D ambiguous. V was trimmed by 3 bases and J by 5 bases, leaving 5 bases between them. CDR1 KGHSH and CDR2 LQKENI come from the germline V gene. The CDR3 covers 11 residues. The CDR3 nucleotides are TGTGCCAGCTCACCCAAGGACGAGCAGTACTTC. The encoded protein is CASSPKDEQYF.

V is TRBV11-3 and J is TRBJ1-1; D remains ambiguous. The CDR3 has 12 residues. V lost 2 bases, J lost 7 bases, and 8 bases lay in between. From germline, CDR1 is SGHNT and CDR2 YENEEA. As DNA, the CDR3 is TGTGCCAGCAGCTTAAACTCCGGTGAAGCTTTCTTT. As protein: CASSLNSGEAFF.

The V call is TRBV5-1, the J call TRBJ2-4, with D tentatively TRBD1 (5 bases). Germline CDR1 is SGHRS and CDR2 is YFSETQ. Trimming cost V 4 bases and J 0 bases, with 17 bases left between them. The CDR3 spans 17 residues. CDR3 residues: CASSTGNTGLAKNIQYF. The CDR3 coding sequence is TGCGCCAGCAGCACTGGCAACACAGGTCTAGCCAAAAACATTCAGTACTTC. The variable domain in full, with the rest retrieved from reference TRBV5-1 and TRBJ2-4, is KAGVTQTPRYLIKTRGQQVTLSCSPISGHRSVSWYQQTPGQGLQFLFEYFSETQRNKGNFPGRFSGRQFSNSRSEMNVSTLELGDSALYLCASSTGNTGLAKNIQYFGAGTRLSVL.

The gene calls are TRBV7-6 and TRBJ1-1; a possible D gene is TRBD1 (5 bases). The V end was cut by 5 bases, the J end by 6 bases, with 19 bases between. Germline CDR1 SGHVS, CDR2 FNYEAQ. The CDR3 has 15 amino acids. CDR3 amino acids: CASSTGSGGYAEAFF. The CDR3 DNA follows: TGTGCCAGCAGCACGGGGAGTGGGGGGTACGCTGAAGCTTTCTTT.

The V call is TRBV29-1, the J call TRBJ1-2; possible D gene TRBD1, 6 bases. CDR3 size: 12 residues. Trimming cost V 0 bases and J 7 bases, with 9 bases left between them. Germline CDR1 SQVTM, CDR2 ANQGSEA. The CDR3 here is CSVEDRGGGYTF. CDR3 sequence (DNA): TGCAGCGTTGAAGACAGGGGTGGTGGCTACACCTTC.

The V call is TRBV7-8, the J call TRBJ1-2; D gene unclear. This CDR3 has 14 residues. V gave up 2 bases and J gave up 7 bases, with 14 bases separating them. The V gene's germline CDR1 is SGHVS and CDR2 FQNEAQ. CDR3 DNA sequence: TGTGCCAGCAGCTTATCTGGCAGGACGGGTGGCTACACCTTC. This encodes CASSLSGRTGGYTF.

The chain has TRBV5-8 and TRBJ1-6, with 8 nucleotides matching TRBD1. CDR1 is SGHTS and CDR2 is YDEGEE in the germline V gene. The CDR3 contains 13 residues. The ends lost 7 bases at V and 4 bases at J; junction bases unmatched: 1. The CDR3 DNA is TGTGCCAGCGGGGACAGGTATAATTCACCCCTCCACTTT. Protein product: CASGDRYNSPLHF.

CDR3 in amino acids: CASSPVERGDTQYF. CDR3 sequence (DNA): TGTGCCAGCTCACCAGTCGAGCGGGGGGATACGCAGTATTTT. The chain recombines TRBV18 with TRBJ2-3; 8 nucleotides align to TRBD2. CDR1 is KGHSH, CDR2 LQKENI, per germline. CDR3 length equals 14 residues. J lost 6 bases, V lost 2 bases, and 4 bases had no gene match.

The chain combines TRBV6-5 with TRBJ2-5; 11 bases agree with TRBD2. The length of the CDR3 is 15 residues. CDR1 is MNHEY, CDR2 SVGAGI, per germline. V was pared by 5 bases and J by 5 bases, with 7 bases of the junction left unmatched. DNA for the CDR3: TGTGCCAGCAGTCCCGGGACTAGCGGACGGGAGACCCAGTACTTC. This sequence encodes CASSPGTSGRETQYF.

This CDR3 reads CASSPLLVGEKLFF. The DNA for the CDR3 is TGTGCCAGCAGCCCTTTGCTTGTCGGCGAAAAACTGTTTTTT. The genes are TRBV7-8 and TRBJ1-4, with D uncertain. Trimming cost V 5 bases and J 8 bases, with 15 bases left between them. The germline V gene encodes CDR1 SGHVS and CDR2 FQNEAQ. The CDR3 spans 14 residues.

V usage is TRBV18 and J usage is TRBJ1-1; no clear D gene. The CDR3 loop spans 13 amino acids. Germline CDR1 reads KGHSH; CDR2 reads LQKENI. Trimming removed 7 bases from V and 4 bases from J, with 13 bases in between. CDR3 sequence: CASFPSTGTEAFF. CDR3 nucleotides: TGTGCCAGCTTCCCCTCCACGGGCACTGAAGCTTTCTTT. The whole variable domain, remainder taken from reference TRBV18 and TRBJ1-1, is NAGVMQNPRHLVRRRGQEARLRCSPMKGHSHVYWYRQLPEEGLKFMVYLQKENIIDESGMPKERFSAEFPKEGPSILRIQQVVRGDSAAYFCASFPSTGTEAFFGQGTRLTVV.

The gene calls are TRBV18 and TRBJ1-1, with a tentative D call TRBD1 (5 bases). Germline lookup yields CDR1 KGHSH and CDR2 LQKENI. The CDR3 is 15 residues long. V lost 6 bases and J 3 bases, leaving 17 bases between the germline ends. The CDR3 region is CASSYSGAIDTEAFF. The CDR3 nucleotides are TGTGCCAGCTCCTACAGCGGGGCCATAGACACTGAAGCTTTCTTT.

This rearrangement joins TRBV7-9 to TRBJ1-2; D gene unclear. Germline assignment: CDR1 SEHNR and CDR2 FQNEAQ (reference sequence). V lost 3 bases to trimming and J lost 5 bases, with 10 bases between them. This CDR3 has 13 residues. In nucleotides, the CDR3 is TGTGCCAGCAGCTTTTCAGCTTTTTATGGCTACACCTTC. It translates to CASSFSAFYGYTF.

The rearrangement joins TRBV5-1 to TRBJ2-3, with D hard to call. Germline CDR1 reads SGHRS; CDR2 reads YFSETQ. Trimming stripped 4 bases from V and 5 bases from J, with 5 bases between. This CDR3 comprises 11 residues. CDR3 sequence reads: CASSQLDTQYF. The DNA of the CDR3 is TGCGCCAGCAGCCAATTAGATACGCAGTATTTT. The whole variable domain, remainder taken from reference TRBV5-1 and TRBJ2-3, is KAGVTQTPRYLIKTRGQQVTLSCSPISGHRSVSWYQQTPGQGLQFLFEYFSETQRNKGNFPGRFSGRQFSNSRSEMNVSTLELGDSALYLCASSQLDTQYFGPGTRLTVL.

This chain links TRBV7-6 with TRBJ2-7; no definite D call. The length of the CDR3 is 14 residues. Trimming removed 3 bases at V and 7 bases at J, with 16 bases between. The germline CDR1 and CDR2 sequences are SGHVS and FNYEAQ. CDR3 amino acids: CASSFGGGGLEQYF. The CDR3 DNA reads as TGTGCCAGCAGCTTCGGCGGTGGTGGGTTGGAGCAGTACTTC.

The V call is TRBV5-1, the J call TRBJ1-1; 8 bases are a match to TRBD1. V trimming: 0 bases; J trimming: 8 bases; junction bases outside the gene matches: 12. The CDR3 sequence is 16 residues long. The germline V gene encodes CDR1 SGHRS and CDR2 YFSETQ. For the CDR3, the DNA is TGCGCCAGCAGCTTGGAGGCAGGGGGCTTAAGAATGGAAGCTTTCTTT. Translation: CASSLEAGGLRMEAFF.

V gene TRBV27 combines with J gene TRBJ1-6, with D possibly being TRBD1 (5 bases). With 0 bases removed from V and 5 bases from J, the gap between germline ends came to 5 bases. Germline values: CDR1 MNHEY, CDR2 SMNVEV (reference sequence). The CDR3 is 14 amino acids. CDR3 amino acids: CASSLSGDNSPLHF. In DNA form, the CDR3 reads TGTGCCAGCAGTTTATCGGGGGATAATTCACCCCTCCACTTT.

The rearrangement joins TRBV4-3 to TRBJ2-2; 11 bases fit TRBD1. V lost 7 bases, J lost 4 bases, and 5 bases stayed unmatched. This CDR3 region has 15 residues. In germline, CDR1 is LGHNA, CDR2 YSLEER. The CDR3 coding sequence is TGCGCCAGCAATTCGGGACAGGGGGTCACCGGGGAGCTGTTTTTT. Its translation is CASNSGQGVTGELFF.

V and J are TRBV27 and TRBJ1-1; no reliable D call. V was pared by 2 bases and J by 5 bases, with 15 bases between. This CDR3 has 15 amino acids. The germline gives CDR1 MNHEY, CDR2 SMNVEV (reference sequence). CDR3 residues: CASSLTQRGRTEAFF. The CDR3 DNA is TGTGCCAGCAGTTTAACACAGAGAGGGAGGACTGAAGCTTTCTTT.

The chain carries TRBV4-2 and TRBJ2-5; the match to TRBD1 covers 7 bases. V lost 4 bases, J lost 1 base, and 9 bases stayed unmatched. Germline assignment: CDR1 LGHNA and CDR2 YNFKEQ. The CDR3 is made up of 16 amino acids. CDR3 DNA: TGTGCCAGCAGCCCCGAGGGGGCCGCAGGCCAAGAGACCCAGTACTTC. Amino acids: CASSPEGAAGQETQYF.

The J gene is TRBJ2-3, the V gene TRBV9, with no clear D. Germline V CDR1 and CDR2: SGDLS, YYNGEE. The CDR3 extends over 16 amino acids. Trimming shortened V by 0 bases and J by 1 base, and 12 bases separated the two germline ends. In nucleotides, the CDR3 is TGTGCCAGCAGCGTAGCTCCACGTGGGCGCACAGATACGCAGTATTTT. Translating it yields CASSVAPRGRTDTQYF. Drawing the rest from reference TRBV9 and TRBJ2-3, the complete variable domain is DSGVTQTPKHLITATGQRVTLRCSPRSGDLSVYWYQQSLDQGLQFLIQYYNGEERAKGNILERFSAQQFPDLHSELNLSSLELGDSALYFCASSVAPRGRTDTQYFGPGTRLTVL.

The chain combines TRBV2 with TRBJ1-5; D is uncertain. V shed 7 bases and J shed 0 bases, with 7 bases lying between them. The germline V gene has CDR1 SNHLY and CDR2 FYNNEI. The CDR3 has 13 amino acids. The CDR3 DNA reads as TGTGCCAGCAACAGAATTAGCAATCAGCCCCAGCATTTT. This codes for CASNRISNQPQHF.

The chain is built from TRBV6-5 and TRBJ1-2; 9 bases agree with TRBD1. Trimming at V came to 4 bases and at J to 6 bases, leaving 12 bases not matched to a gene. The germline gives CDR1 MNHEY, CDR2 SVGAGI. This CDR3 comprises 16 residues. The CDR3 DNA follows: TGTGCCAGCAGTTCAGAATCCGGGACAGGGAATAATGGCTACACCTTC. Translation gives CASSSESGTGNNGYTF.